These 5 T cell receptor beta chains were sequenced from one sample in a study of OX40 agonist ivuxolimab in advanced cancers. Libraries were prepared by immunoSEQ multiplex PCR; TCRdb keeps only in-frame clonotypes and omits some of them. The sample lists 65,000 to 95,000 clones; around nine tenths were seen once. This specimen was CD4+ or CD8+ T cells sorted from blood, taken in a trial of the OX40 agonist ivuxolimab. The receptors were gathered from an adult with an advanced solid tumor such as melanoma, head and neck, liver or kidney cancer.

The chain is built from TRBV11-2 and TRBJ2-7, with D tentatively TRBD1 (5 bases). Germline assignment: CDR1 SGHAT and CDR2 FQNNGV. Trimming shortened V by 1 base and J by 5 bases, and 15 bases separated the two germline ends. This CDR3 has 15 residues. The CDR3 region is CASSLARASSNEQYF. As DNA, the CDR3 is TGTGCCAGCAGCTTAGCCAGGGCCAGTAGTAACGAGCAGTACTTC.

The chain couples TRBV5-1 to TRBJ2-5, with D perhaps TRBD1 (5 bases). The germline V gene has CDR1 SGHRS and CDR2 YFSETQ. V dropped 5 bases and J dropped 4 bases, with 12 bases sitting between them. CDR3 length equals 13 residues. CDR3 in DNA: TGCGCCAGCAGTCCCCCCCAGGGAGAGACCCAGTACTTC. Translating it yields CASSPPQGETQYF. Complete variable domain (other parts from reference TRBV5-1 and TRBJ2-5): KAGVTQTPRYLIKTRGQQVTLSCSPISGHRSVSWYQQTPGQGLQFLFEYFSETQRNKGNFPGRFSGRQFSNSRSEMNVSTLELGDSALYLCASSPPQGETQYFGPGTRLLVL.

A word on this clone: At one end, the junction sequence differs from germline, possibly due to a read error. The chain links TRBV7-7 to TRBJ2-5; TRBD2 matches at 7 bases. CDR1 SSHAT and CDR2 FNYEAQ come from the germline V gene (reference sequence). CDR3 length: 12 amino acids. CDR3 DNA sequence: TGTGCTAGCAGCTTAGCGGGCGCCGCCCAGTACTTC. It translates to CASSLAGAAQYF.

The V call is TRBV6-6, the J call TRBJ2-6; TRBD1 aligns across 8 bases. The CDR3 consists of 16 residues. V lost 7 bases to trimming and J lost 0 bases; unmatched junction nucleotides: 5. CDR1 and CDR2 (germline): MNHNY, SVGAGI (reference sequence). CDR3 sequence (DNA): TGTGCCAGCAAGGGGACAGGCGCCTCTGGGGCCAACGTCCTGACTTTC. Amino acids: CASKGTGASGANVLTF.

CDR3 sequence reads: CASSLEVGGGNQPQHF. CDR3 DNA sequence: TGTGCCAGCTCACTTGAGGTAGGGGGTGGCAATCAGCCCCAGCATTTT. V and J are TRBV18 and TRBJ1-5; tentatively, D is TRBD1 (6 bases). This CDR3 contains 16 residues. Looked up from germline, CDR1 is KGHSH and CDR2 is LQKENI. V was clipped by 4 bases and J by 2 bases, with 15 bases between them.